Listed below are T cell receptor beta chains from one sample, sequenced in a study of blood T cell repertoires in COVID-19. The protocol was immunoSEQ multiplex PCR, while the TCRdb copy is restricted to in-frame clones and leaves out a portion. The sample lists 200,000 to 300,000 clones, about nine tenths occurring once. The material sequenced was peripheral blood. The receptors were gathered from a man aged 30-40 years with COVID-19, enrolled during active disease. CDR3s include the opening cysteine and the closing phenylalanine or tryptophan. The D gene is left open where the match is weak. For some rows the clone size is stated as once, few or many, or as a class when expanded; others skip it.

cdr3_nt cdr3_aa clone_size j_call v_call d_call
TGTGCCAGCGGACCTGGACAGGGGAGCGGCTACACCTTC CASGPGQGSGYTF - TRBJ1-2 TRBV27 TRBD1
TGTGCCTCGCGAAGAGCCATCTCCTCTACTGAAGCTTTCTTT CASRRAISSTEAFF - TRBJ1-1 TRBV30 -
TGTGCCAGCAGCCCGTCGGGACTAGCTTCCTACAATGAGCAGTTCTTC CASSPSGLASYNEQFF - TRBJ2-1 TRBV5-4 TRBD2
TGTGCCACCAGTGACCTCGGACAGGGAGTCGGGGAGCTGTTTTTT CATSDLGQGVGELFF - TRBJ2-2 TRBV24-1 TRBD1
TGTGCCAGCAGCGCCGAGACTGGAAACACCATATATTTT CASSAETGNTIYF once TRBJ1-3 TRBV11-2 -
TGTGCCAGCAGTTCACAGGGATCCCTTTTAGCCAAAAACATTCAGTACTTC CASSSQGSLLAKNIQYF - TRBJ2-4 TRBV2 -
TGTGCCACTCGTATGGGGGGACCCACAGATACGCAGTATTTT CATRMGGPTDTQYF - TRBJ2-3 TRBV19 -
TGTGCCATCGGGGGGTCGGGACAGCCCCAGCATTTT CAIGGSGQPQHF - TRBJ1-5 TRBV10-3 -
TGTGCCAGCAGACTCGACAGTAGCACAGATACGCAGTATTTT CASRLDSSTDTQYF - TRBJ2-3 TRBV6-5 -
TGTGCCAGCAATCCCTCAACCACCGCCGCAGGGGGTGAAGCGACGTATGGCTACACCTTC CASNPSTTAAGGEATYGYTF - TRBJ1-2 TRBV2 TRBD1
TGTGCCAGAAGCTTGTTTTGGGCTCCTTGTGACTATGGCTACACCTTC CARSLFWAPCDYGYTF once TRBJ1-2 TRBV5-3 -
TGTGCCAGCAGTTTTGAGGGAAGACGCTCACCCCTCCACTTT CASSFEGRRSPLHF - TRBJ1-6 TRBV28 -
TGTGCCAGCTGGGGACAGCTCTCTGAAGCTTTCTTT CASWGQLSEAFF - TRBJ1-1 TRBV6-5 TRBD1
TGTGCCAGCAGCCAAGTATCGCGAGCCCCACTTCGAGACTATGGCTACACCTTC CASSQVSRAPLRDYGYTF - TRBJ1-2 TRBV3-1/TRBV3-2 -
TGTGCCAGCAGCCCGCAGGGGGCGCGGGGCACAGATACGCAGTATTTT CASSPQGARGTDTQYF - TRBJ2-3 TRBV11-3 TRBD1
TGCAGCGTTCACAGGGAACGAGTGGGTGAGCAGTTCTTC CSVHRERVGEQFF - TRBJ2-1 TRBV29-1 -
TGTGCCAGCAGCTTCACTAGCGGGAGCACCTACAATGAGCAGTTCTTC CASSFTSGSTYNEQFF - TRBJ2-1 TRBV11-2 TRBD2
TGTGCCAGCAGAAACAGGAACCAAGAGACCCAGTACTTC CASRNRNQETQYF - TRBJ2-5 TRBV5-6 -
TGTGCCAGCCATGGGAGTGGGAACACTGAAGCTTTCTTT CASHGSGNTEAFF - TRBJ1-1 TRBV12-3/TRBV12-4 -
TGTGCCAGCAGTGAAGTCGCAGGGGGTGGTGGCTACACCTTC CASSEVAGGGGYTF - TRBJ1-2 TRBV6-1 TRBD1
TGTGCCAGCAGCCAAGATACCAAGTACCGGGAGACCCAGTACTTC CASSQDTKYRETQYF - TRBJ2-5 TRBV4-2 -
TGTGCCAGCAGCTTACAGGGGGCAAGCACCGGGGAGCTGTTTTTT CASSLQGASTGELFF - TRBJ2-2 TRBV11-3 TRBD1
TGTGCCAGCAGCTTTCGGGGGGGGACTGATAACTATGGCTACACCTTC CASSFRGGTDNYGYTF - TRBJ1-2 TRBV7-2 -
TGTGCCAGCAGTTTATCTCGGAGCAGTTCTAACTATGGCTACACCTTC CASSLSRSSSNYGYTF - TRBJ1-2 TRBV7-2 -
TGTGCCAGCAGCCAATTGGGAGCCGGGAAACTCAAAAACATTCAGTACTTC CASSQLGAGKLKNIQYF - TRBJ2-4 TRBV11-2 -
TGTGCCAGCAGCTTAGTAGCCGGGGGGGGCACAGATACGCAGTATTTT CASSLVAGGGTDTQYF - TRBJ2-3 TRBV7-3 TRBD2
TGTGCCAGCAGCCTAAGACCGGGACAGGGGGCCTATAATTCACCCCTCCACTTT CASSLRPGQGAYNSPLHF few TRBJ1-6 TRBV5-4 TRBD1
TGTGCCAGCAGCGAACAGGGGAGCAATCAGCCCCAGCATTTT CASSEQGSNQPQHF - TRBJ1-5 TRBV5-6 TRBD1
TGTGCCAGCAGCTCCCGACAGGTGCTAACCAATGAGCAGTTCTTC CASSSRQVLTNEQFF - TRBJ2-1 TRBV7-9 -
TGCGCCAGCAGCTTGGGTCAGGTCGGTGAAAAACTGTTTTTT CASSLGQVGEKLFF - TRBJ1-4 TRBV5-1 -
TGTGCTAGTGGTTTGGTTCAGGGAGGCACCGGGGAGCTGTTTTTT CASGLVQGGTGELFF - TRBJ2-2 TRBV12-5 -
TGTGCCAGCAGCTTGGGACAGGGGGCGTGGGAGCAGTACTTC CASSLGQGAWEQYF - TRBJ2-7 TRBV7-9 TRBD1
TGTGCCAGCAGTGCTTCCGGGACAGGGCTTCACTATGGCTACACCTTC CASSASGTGLHYGYTF - TRBJ1-2 TRBV6-1 TRBD1
TGTGCCAGCAGTCCACCAGGGACTAGCGCGCGGGGTGAGCAGTTCTTC CASSPPGTSARGEQFF - TRBJ2-1 TRBV27 TRBD2
TGTGCCATCAGTGAGTCGACGGGAGGGAACAATCAGCCCCAGCATTTT CAISESTGGNNQPQHF - TRBJ1-5 TRBV10-3 -
TGCAGTGCTAGTCTGGGACAAGACTACGAGCAGTACTTC CSASLGQDYEQYF - TRBJ2-7 TRBV20-1 -
TGTGCCAGCAGCGTAGGGGTTAGCGGGGCCAACTACGAGCAGTACTTC CASSVGVSGANYEQYF - TRBJ2-7 TRBV9 TRBD2
TGTGCCAGCAGTCGTCTCTCCGGGACAGGGGACACTGAAGCTTTCTTT CASSRLSGTGDTEAFF - TRBJ1-1 TRBV28 TRBD1
TGCAGCGCCCAAGGTGGGTCCACACAAGGCGGGCAGTTCTTC CSAQGGSTQGGQFF - TRBJ2-1 TRBV29-1 -
TGTGCCAGCAGCCCAGGGGATAGGCAGCCCCAGCATTTT CASSPGDRQPQHF - TRBJ1-5 TRBV7-9 -
TGTGCCAGCAGTTTATTGAGCGGGTACTATGGCTACACCTTC CASSLLSGYYGYTF - TRBJ1-2 TRBV28 -
TGCGCCAGCACCGCGGACAGGGGGCGGAACACAGATACGCAGTATTTT CASTADRGRNTDTQYF - TRBJ2-3 TRBV5-1 TRBD1